This is a list of T cell receptor beta chains from one sample in a study of blood T cell repertoires in COVID-19. Sequencing used immunoSEQ multiplex PCR; TCRdb keeps in-frame clones, though not all of them. The table includes 330,000 or so clones, approximately 88% detected once. Sequenced sample: peripheral blood. These TCRs come from a man younger than 40 with COVID-19, enrolled during active disease. Both conserved end residues are part of each CDR3. The order of the fields is V gene, J gene, CDR3 protein.

v_gene: TRBV5-8; j_gene: TRBJ1-2; CDR3aa: CASISYDGYTF
v_gene: TRBV24-1; j_gene: TRBJ2-3; CDR3aa: CATSGGTGTGATDTQYF
v_gene: TRBV7-3; j_gene: TRBJ2-7; CDR3aa: CASSLGTANSEQYF
v_gene: TRBV6-5; j_gene: TRBJ1-5; CDR3aa: CASSAFTGAGQPQHF
v_gene: TRBV5-5; j_gene: TRBJ1-3; CDR3aa: CASSLEGRGQGNTIYF
v_gene: TRBV7-6; j_gene: TRBJ1-1; CDR3aa: CASSLIYQGENTEAFF
v_gene: TRBV5-4; j_gene: TRBJ1-3; CDR3aa: CASSPAGGNTIYF
v_gene: TRBV10-2; j_gene: TRBJ1-6; CDR3aa: CASTLRGYNSPLHF
v_gene: TRBV30; j_gene: TRBJ1-5; CDR3aa: CAWSTGVRQPQHF
v_gene: TRBV4-3; j_gene: TRBJ2-7; CDR3aa: CASSQELAGIYEQYF
v_gene: TRBV24-1; j_gene: TRBJ2-2; CDR3aa: CATFRTGELFF
v_gene: TRBV10-2; j_gene: TRBJ1-1; CDR3aa: CASQGGQFTEAFF
v_gene: TRBV20-1; j_gene: TRBJ1-1; CDR3aa: CSARDREAFF
v_gene: TRBV28; j_gene: TRBJ2-1; CDR3aa: CASSLGARSGRWDEQFF
v_gene: TRBV2; j_gene: TRBJ1-2; CDR3aa: CASRQGVGYGYTF
v_gene: TRBV27; j_gene: TRBJ2-3; CDR3aa: CASSLSSGGATDTQYF
v_gene: TRBV28; j_gene: TRBJ2-3; CDR3aa: CASSPGGPADTQYF
v_gene: TRBV24-1; j_gene: TRBJ2-5; CDR3aa: CATRGQGAVETQYF
v_gene: TRBV9; j_gene: TRBJ1-1; CDR3aa: CASSPARGGHTEAFF
v_gene: TRBV4-1; j_gene: TRBJ1-4; CDR3aa: CASSQGDRGANEKLFF
v_gene: TRBV13; j_gene: TRBJ2-7; CDR3aa: CASSLVSGGPNEQYF
v_gene: TRBV7-8; j_gene: TRBJ1-2; CDR3aa: CASSLDLAPPGGYTF
v_gene: TRBV7-6; j_gene: TRBJ1-4; CDR3aa: CASSETPINEKLFF
v_gene: TRBV28; j_gene: TRBJ1-2; CDR3aa: CASSLSTGPGYTF